This TCR beta chain was sequenced in a study of T cell responses to AZD1222 COVID-19 vaccine (dated by TCRdb to the early 2020s). Broadly, across the study: TCR sequencing covered some 250 trial participants: approximately 200 given two doses of AZD1222 and 26 given two doses of MenACWY control vaccine. Trial participants were enrolled into age subgroups of 18-55, 56-69 and 70-plus years, which contained about 150, 28 and 57 TCR-sequenced participants, respectively.

The CDR3 regions of human TCRbeta chains were analyzed by immunosequencing. The authors processed their data as follows. TCRs in the repertoires were matched against a reference library of SARS-CoV-2-specific TCRs that had been generated with the MIRA antigen-specificity platform. Breadth meant the fraction of unique TCRs that were SARS-CoV-2-associated, whereas depth meant the fraction of total T cells that were SARS-CoV-2-associated. Using the MIRA data, every spike-specific TCR was mapped to the spike region that the TCR reacted to and assigned to either a CD4 or a CD8 class. Log10-transformed breadth and depth values were compared by one-way ANOVA with Sidak's multiple comparisons tests. Entries here come from immuneACCESS through TCRdb and include only in-frame sequences with V and J called. Some clones fail to appear in such tables; in the studies checked, an unresolved V gene covers under half of the shortfall, and the cause of the remainder is unknown. V and J calls and clone size are those listed in that table; D and trimming were worked out from the DNA. The sample table shows under 200,000 clones, and around 87% are seen once. 2.5% to 3% of the sample lies in the top ten.

In regard to this clone: This receptor's antigen is unknown. Base qualities are not at hand, and no much larger clone is one base apart.

The germline V gene (reference sequence) supplies CDR1 GTSNPN and CDR2 SVGIG. Counted from cysteine to phenylalanine, this CDR3 has 13 amino acids. Solely the CDR3 DNA is kept, with 39 bases framed from the first base. V loses 2 bases of germline sequence and J loses 1 base, and the interval between the two ends is 9 bases. Results and caveats for the whole study, not just this receptor: Participants were mostly white British, with more females than males. The authors suggested clonal diversity may have been underestimated. The whole spike protein was spanned by vaccine-associated CD4 TCRs, and dominant responses were seen in regions 160-218 and 743-854. Conclusions about previously exposed vaccinees are limited because only five or six AZD1222 recipients were SARS-CoV-2 seropositive at baseline. After two AZD1222 doses, both the breadth and the depth of spike-specific TCRs were significantly higher than at day 0 and than in MenACWY recipients. Because no day 14 peak-response samples were available, repertoires were characterized only after the peak T cell response. Reportedly, almost half of the unique spike-specific TCRs recognized epitopes lying outside the regions that are mutated in the B.1.351 and B.1.1.7 variants. The 56-69-year group was small, and its depth increase did not reach significance, likely because of low power.

This specimen's time point label, interpreted: baseline before first vaccination. Taken with the paper, the label for treatment or condition translates to: meningococcal conjugate vaccine given as trial control. Vaccinee samples were obtained from the UK trials COV001 and COV002, which included a single-blind randomized controlled phase 2/3 trial of AZD1222 (ChAdOx1 nCoV-19) in healthy adults. For TCRbeta chain sequencing, PBMC samples were collected from trial participants at day 0 and at day 28 after the second dose. Sequenced material: peripheral blood, taken on day 0 of MenACWY control vaccination. This sequence uses TRBV30 and TRBJ2-7; the D gene is perhaps TRBD1, on 5 matching bases. This clonotype was obtained from an adult in good health. The CDR3 has the sequence CAWSTRTSYEQYF. The DNA sequence is given as TGTGCCTGGAGTACACGGACATCCTACGAGCAGTACTTC. Reference TRBV30 and TRBJ2-7 proteins supply the regions before and after the CDR3; the full variable domain is: SQTIHQWPATLVQPVGSPLSLECTVEGTSNPNLYWYRQAAGRGLQLLFYSVGIGQISSEVPQNLSASRPQDRQFILSSKKLLLSDSGFYLCAWSTRTSYEQYFGPGTRLTVT.